This TCR beta chain was observed in a study of OX40 agonist ivuxolimab in advanced cancers. Whole-study context: It was permissible to have had prior anti-PD-1, anti-PD-L1 or anti-CTLA-4 therapy, and around 41% had some.

Germline assignment: CDR1 MNHNS and CDR2 SASEGT. This CDR3 comprises 12 residues. V was clipped by 4 bases and J by 2 bases, with 5 bases between them. Profiled with immunoSEQ multiplex PCR; TCRdb holds only in-frame clones, not every one. Among fewer than 65,000 clones listed, 85% to 90% were seen once. The sequence was collected from an adult with an advanced solid tumor such as melanoma, head and neck, liver or kidney cancer. This sequence joins TRBV6-1 and TRBJ1-1, with unresolved D. Sample: CD4+ or CD8+ T cells sorted from blood, taken in a trial of the OX40 agonist ivuxolimab. CDR3 region: CASSVRNTEAFF. CDR3 nucleotide sequence: TGTGCCAGCAGTGTAAGAAACACTGAAGCTTTCTTT.